The entry below gives a single T cell receptor (beta chain) sequence along with its context. This CDR3 is built from 14 residues. Germline CDR1 MNHEY, CDR2 SVGAGI. V lost 5 bases and J 5 bases, leaving 15 bases between the germline ends. The data belong to a study of blood T cell repertoires in COVID-19. In the study overall: Both acute and convalescent COVID-19 samples were obtained from the United States, Italy and Spain. T cells, B-cell-depleted T cells, or PBMCs supplied cDNA or gDNA.

In the original workflow: Nucleated cell number was recorded as an estimate derived from reference gene primer amplification. This table comes from immunoSEQ multiplex PCR, and its TCRdb copy is limited to in-frame clones, with some not included. V and J calls and clone size are copied from that table; D and trimming were computed from the DNA. The repertoire holds about 110,000 clones, about nine tenths seen once, with less than 2.5% in the top ten. The sample was peripheral blood. This TCR was recovered from a human donor in a cohort sampled during active COVID-19. The genes are TRBV6-5 and TRBJ1-2; possibly TRBD1 for D (6 bases). The CDR3 loop reads CASSRGSMVYGYTF. The CDR3 coding sequence is TGTGCCAGCAGTAGGGGGAGCATGGTTTATGGCTACACCTTC.